Below are 22 T cell receptor beta chains sequenced from a single sample in a study of CXCR3 chemokines and chemotherapy response in bladder cancer. TCRdb re-called the PCR reads through MiXCR, storing one row per CDR3 protein. The table includes more than 4,000 distinct CDR3 sequences, 13% to 15% detected once. Sampling took place from a patient whose treatment included neoadjuvant chemotherapy. These receptors were taken from a human donor with bladder cancer that responded to neoadjuvant chemotherapy.

By its share, this clonotype is medium-sized (0.01 to 0.1%). This chain links TRBV29-1 with TRBJ1-2; 8 nucleotides line up with TRBD1. The CDR3 covers 14 residues. V gave up 6 bases and J gave up 3 bases; unmatched junction bases: 9. The germline gives CDR1 SQVTM, CDR2 ANQGSEA. CDR3 DNA: TGCAGCGTCCCCGGGACAGGCAAAGACTATGGCTACACCTTC. Translated, it gives CSVPGTGKDYGYTF.

Many counts were recorded for this clonotype. The rearrangement links TRBV9 to TRBJ2-3; the match to TRBD2 covers 7 bases. The CDR3 spans 15 residues. Trimming at V came to 0 bases and at J to 3 bases, leaving 4 bases not matched to a gene. Germline V CDR1 and CDR2: SGDLS, YYNGEE. The CDR3 is CASSVGGRDTDTQYF. CDR3 coding DNA: TGTGCCAGCAGCGTAGGAGGGAGGGATACAGATACGCAGTATTTT.

This clonotype has only one observation. A far larger clone is off by one base, so a read error is likely. This chain connects TRBV19 to TRBJ2-7, with D uncertain. Germline CDR1 and CDR2: LNHDA and SQIVND (reference sequence). The CDR3 contains 13 residues. The ends were cut back, 3 bases at V and 7 bases at J, with 13 bases in the middle. The CDR3 here is CASSMLSYNEQYF. The CDR3, as DNA: TGTGCCAGTAGTATGCTGTCCTACAATGAGCAGTACTTC.

In its sample, this clonotype ranks as medium-sized. This rearrangement joins TRBV9 to TRBJ2-1; D unclear. This CDR3 comprises 14 residues. In germline, CDR1 is SGDLS, CDR2 YYNGEE. V was trimmed by 4 bases and J by 3 bases, leaving 11 bases between them. In DNA, the CDR3 is TGTGCCAGCAGCAGCCGGACCTTCTACAATGAGCAGTTCTTC. Translated: CASSSRTFYNEQFF.

This clonotype ranks as large (0.1 to 1%). The chain employs TRBV6-6 and TRBJ2-2, with D uncertain. CDR3 size: 16 residues. Germline V gene lookup returns CDR1 MNHNY and CDR2 SVGAGI (reference sequence). The germline V and J ends were trimmed by 2 bases and 6 bases, with 16 bases remaining between them. The CDR3 loop is CASSYPPLEESGELFF. CDR3 sequence (DNA): TGTGCCAGCAGTTACCCGCCTCTAGAAGAGTCCGGGGAGCTGTTTTTT.

This clonotype is labeled medium-sized. The chain combines TRBV29-1 with TRBJ1-2; D might be TRBD1 (6 bases). The CDR3 extends over 15 amino acids. The V end was cut by 4 bases, the J end by 0 bases, with 15 bases between. Germline CDR1 and CDR2: SQVTM and ANQGSEA. In nucleotides, the CDR3 is TGCAGCGTTGCCCCCGGGGGCTCCCCTAACTATGGCTACACCTTC. Protein: CSVAPGGSPNYGYTF.

This clonotype rates as large. The chain carries TRBV27 and TRBJ1-1; TRBD1 agrees at 7 bases. The CDR3 has 13 residues. V lost 4 bases and J lost 4; bases outside the gene matches: 3. Germline CDR1 and CDR2: MNHEY and SMNVEV (reference sequence). CDR3: CASSSRGITEAFF. The DNA for the CDR3 is TGTGCCAGCAGTTCCAGGGGGATCACTGAAGCTTTCTTT.

The chain is built from TRBV2 and TRBJ2-3, with unresolved D. CDR1 is SNHLY, CDR2 FYNNEI, per germline. Trimming removed 3 bases at V and 1 base at J, with 2 bases between. CDR3 length: 12 residues. CDR3 residues: CASSDRTDTQYF. In DNA form, the CDR3 reads TGTGCCAGCAGTGATCGCACAGATACGCAGTATTTT.

To note about this clonotype: A far larger clone lies a single base away; this is likely a read error. The V call is TRBV7-9, the J call TRBJ1-2; D not certain. Germline V lookup: CDR1 SEHNR, CDR2 FQNEAQ (reference sequence). The CDR3 runs to 13 residues. The V gene lost 1 base and the J gene lost 8 bases, with 11 bases spanning the gap. The CDR3 spells CASSLEDEGGYTF. CDR3 sequence (DNA): TGTGCCAGCAGCTTAGAGGATGAAGGAGGCTACACCTTC. Full variable domain (missing parts from reference TRBV7-9 and TRBJ1-2): DTGVSQNPRHKITKRGQNVTFRCDPISEHNRLYWYRQTLGQGPEFLTYFQNEAQLEKSRLLSDRFSAERPKGSFSTLEIQRTEQGDSAMYLCASSLEDEGGYTFGSGTRLTVV.

This rearrangement joins TRBV2 to TRBJ1-6; maybe TRBD1 (6 bases). The CDR3 has 15 residues. The germline CDR1 and CDR2 sequences are SNHLY and FYNNEI. Trimming removed 3 bases from V and 0 bases from J, with 6 bases in between. CDR3 nucleotide sequence: TGTGCCAGCAGTGACAGGGGCTCCTATAATTCACCCCTCCACTTT. Amino acids: CASSDRGSYNSPLHF.

This clonotype was seen ten or more times. The genes are TRBV7-9 and TRBJ2-5; 12 bases line up with TRBD2. V dropped 5 bases and J dropped 5; count of bases not matched to a gene: 12. The CDR3 totals 17 residues. Germline-derived CDR1 and CDR2 are SEHNR and FQNEAQ (reference sequence). For the CDR3, the DNA is TGTGCCAGCAGCCCCCGGGCTAGCGGGAGGGCCGGGGAGACCCAGTACTTC. This translates into CASSPRASGRAGETQYF.

The chain is built from TRBV6-1 and TRBJ2-1, with 13 positions matching TRBD2. V dropped 4 bases and J dropped 8; count of bases not matched to a gene: 5. There are 15 residues in the CDR3. Germline CDR1 is MNHNS and CDR2 is SASEGT. CDR3 DNA sequence: TGTGCCAGCAGTGGGACTAGCGGGAGTTACTATGAGCAGTTCTTC. It is translated as CASSGTSGSYYEQFF.

The genes are TRBV9 and TRBJ1-1, with D perhaps matching TRBD1 (5 bases). The V gene lost 1 base and the J gene lost 3 bases, with 13 bases spanning the gap. CDR3 length: 15 amino acids. Germline V gene sequence: CDR1 SGDLS, CDR2 YYNGEE. The CDR3 protein is CASSVRDGTHTEAFF. The CDR3 coding sequence is TGTGCCAGCAGCGTACGGGACGGGACGCACACTGAAGCTTTCTTT.

This clonotype is labeled as medium-sized. The chain links TRBV19 to TRBJ2-3; D tentatively reads TRBD1 or TRBD2 (5 bases each). Trimming took 5 bases from V and 4 from J, leaving 7 bases between them. This CDR3 comprises 12 residues. CDR1 and CDR2 (germline): LNHDA, SQIVND (reference sequence). CDR3 sequence: CASSLGADTQYF. CDR3 coding DNA: TGTGCCAGTAGTCTGGGGGCAGATACGCAGTATTTT.

Ten or more counts support this clonotype. The CDR3 here is CSALLNRVSYNEQFF. The DNA for the CDR3 is TGCAGTGCTCTTCTAAATAGAGTATCCTACAATGAGCAGTTCTTC. The chain uses TRBV20-1 and TRBJ2-1, with unresolved D. This CDR3 is 15 amino acids long. Germline-derived CDR1 and CDR2 are DFQATT and SNEGSKA (reference sequence). V gave up 5 bases and J gave up 1 base, with 15 bases separating them.

This clonotype ranks as medium-sized. The chain recombines TRBV18 with TRBJ1-1, with a tentative D call TRBD1 (5 bases). CDR3 size: 14 residues. CDR1 and CDR2 (germline): KGHSH, LQKENI. V gave up 5 bases and J gave up 0 bases, with 10 bases separating them. DNA for the CDR3: TGTGCCAGCTCAATACAGGCCGTGAACACTGAAGCTTTCTTT. Its protein product is CASSIQAVNTEAFF.

This clonotype is classed as medium-sized. The chain uses TRBV6-2 or TRBV6-3 and TRBJ1-5; TRBD1 matches 9 bases. There are 16 residues in the CDR3. V lost 2 bases, J lost 7 bases, and 9 bases stayed unmatched. Germline-derived CDR1 and CDR2 are MNHEY and SVGEGT. CDR3 sequence: CASSYPRTGAGQPQHF. The CDR3 DNA is TGTGCCAGCAGTTACCCACGGACAGGGGCTGGACAGCCCCAGCATTTT.

The table lists this clonotype with a few counts. V and J are TRBV12-5 and TRBJ2-7; 9 bases are shared with TRBD2. The CDR3 consists of 18 residues. V shed 0 bases and J 9 bases; nucleotides not matched to a gene: 18. CDR1 is LGHNT and CDR2 is FRNRAP in the germline V gene. The DNA of the CDR3 is TGTGCTAGTGGTTTGGTAGAGGGGTGGGTCCTAGCGGGATATGTGCAGTACTTC. It encodes CASGLVEGWVLAGYVQYF.

Remarks on this clonotype: A far larger clone is one nucleotide away, so this likely arose from a read error. This chain joins TRBV10-3 and TRBJ1-5; D is undetermined. This CDR3 contains 14 residues. Looked up from germline, CDR1 is ENHRY and CDR2 is SYGVKD. CDR3 residues: CASSYSHSNQPHHF. The CDR3, as DNA: TGTGCCAGCAGTTACTCTCATAGCAATCAGCCCCATCATTTT.

This clonotype is medium-sized. The chain recombines TRBV6-5 with TRBJ1-1; possible D gene TRBD1, 6 bases. Germline CDR1 and CDR2: MNHEY and SVGAGI. The CDR3 is made up of 16 amino acids. Trimming took 5 bases from V and 1 from J, leaving 17 bases between them. CDR3 protein: CASSRNRVSRNTEAFF. The CDR3, as DNA: TGTGCCAGCAGTCGAAACAGGGTGTCGCGGAACACTGAAGCTTTCTTT.

This clonotype was recorded many times. The chain couples TRBV15 to TRBJ1-5; D is undetermined. Deletions cut 2 bases from V and 0 bases from J, with 23 bases between. CDR3 length: 20 amino acids. Germline V gene sequence: CDR1 LNHNV, CDR2 YYDKDF (reference sequence). CDR3 region: CATSRTYDSLTTGSNQPQHF. CDR3 DNA sequence: TGTGCCACCAGCAGAACCTACGACTCCCTAACGACCGGTAGCAATCAGCCCCAGCATTTT.

This clonotype was seen only a few times. The rearrangement links TRBV2 to TRBJ1-1, with 7 bases that match TRBD1. Per the germline V gene, CDR1 is SNHLY and CDR2 is FYNNEI. The junction had 6 bases not matched to a gene; V was cut back by 4 bases and J by 1 base. There are 15 residues in the CDR3. CDR3 coding DNA: TGTGCCAGCAGTGCTCAGGGGGAAGGGAACACTGAAGCTTTCTTT. It codes for CASSAQGEGNTEAFF. The full variable domain, completed using reference TRBV2 and TRBJ1-1, is EPEVTQTPSHQVTQMGQEVILRCVPISNHLYFYWYRQILGQKVEFLVSFYNNEISEKSEIFDDQFSVERPDGSNFTLKIRSTKLEDSAMYFCASSAQGEGNTEAFFGQGTRLTVV.